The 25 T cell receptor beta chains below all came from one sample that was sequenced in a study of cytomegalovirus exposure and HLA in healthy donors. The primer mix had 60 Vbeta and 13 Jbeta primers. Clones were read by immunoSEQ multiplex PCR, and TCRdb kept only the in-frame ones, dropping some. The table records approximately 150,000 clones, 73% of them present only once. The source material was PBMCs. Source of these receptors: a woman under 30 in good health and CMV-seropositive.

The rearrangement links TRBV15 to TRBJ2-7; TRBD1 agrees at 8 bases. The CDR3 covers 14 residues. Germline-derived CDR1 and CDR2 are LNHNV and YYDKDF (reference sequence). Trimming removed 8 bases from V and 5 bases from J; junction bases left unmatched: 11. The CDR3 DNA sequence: TGTGCCACCGCCCAGGGGGCGCATAACCACGAGCAGTACTTC. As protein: CATAQGAHNHEQYF. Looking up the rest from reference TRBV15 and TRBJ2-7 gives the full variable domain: DAMVIQNPRYQVTQFGKPVTLSCSQTLNHNVMYWYQQKSSQAPKLLFHYYDKDFNNEADTPDNFQSRRPNTSFCFLDIRSPGLGDTAMYLCATAQGAHNHEQYFGPGTRLTVT.

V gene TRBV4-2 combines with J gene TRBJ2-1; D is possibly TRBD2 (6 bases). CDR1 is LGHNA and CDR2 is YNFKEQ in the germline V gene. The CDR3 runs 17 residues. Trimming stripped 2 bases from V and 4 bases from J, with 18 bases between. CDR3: CASSQRILAGRYNEQFF. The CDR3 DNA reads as TGTGCCAGCAGCCAACGGATCCTCGCGGGAAGATACAATGAGCAGTTCTTC.

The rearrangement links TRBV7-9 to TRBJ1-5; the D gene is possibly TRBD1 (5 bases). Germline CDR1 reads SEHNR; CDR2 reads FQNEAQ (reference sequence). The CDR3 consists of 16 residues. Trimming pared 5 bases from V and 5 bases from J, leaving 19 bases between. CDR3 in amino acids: CASSPAAGGEDQPQHF. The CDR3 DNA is TGTGCCAGCAGCCCAGCAGCCGGGGGAGAAGATCAGCCCCAGCATTTT.

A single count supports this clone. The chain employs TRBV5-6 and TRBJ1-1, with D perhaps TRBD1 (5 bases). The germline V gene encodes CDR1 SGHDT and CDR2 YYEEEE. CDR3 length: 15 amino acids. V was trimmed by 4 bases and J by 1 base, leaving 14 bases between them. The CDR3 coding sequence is TGTGCCAGCAGCCCGGGGGGAGGGGCGAACACTGAAGCTTTCTTT. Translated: CASSPGGGANTEAFF.

CDR3 DNA sequence: TGTGCCAGCACAGAGGAGACTAGTTTAGATACGCAGTATTTT. Its translation: CASTEETSLDTQYF. V usage is TRBV2 and J usage is TRBJ2-3; possible D gene TRBD2, 6 bases. The CDR3 is 14 amino acids. Germline loops: CDR1 SNHLY, CDR2 FYNNEI. The ends were cut back, 7 bases at V and 5 bases at J, with 16 bases in the middle.

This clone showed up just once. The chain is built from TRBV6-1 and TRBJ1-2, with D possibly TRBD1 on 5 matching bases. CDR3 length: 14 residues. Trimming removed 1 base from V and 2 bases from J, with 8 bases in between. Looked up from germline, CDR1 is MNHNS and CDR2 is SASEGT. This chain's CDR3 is CASSEVQGNYGYTF. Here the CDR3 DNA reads TGTGCCAGCAGTGAAGTTCAGGGCAACTATGGCTACACCTTC.

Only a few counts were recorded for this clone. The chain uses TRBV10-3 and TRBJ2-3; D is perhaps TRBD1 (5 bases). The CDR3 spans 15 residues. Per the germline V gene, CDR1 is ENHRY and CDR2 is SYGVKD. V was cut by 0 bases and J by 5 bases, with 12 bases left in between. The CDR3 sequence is CAISESQQGGDTQYF. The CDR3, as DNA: TGTGCCATCAGTGAGTCTCAGCAGGGTGGAGATACGCAGTATTTT.

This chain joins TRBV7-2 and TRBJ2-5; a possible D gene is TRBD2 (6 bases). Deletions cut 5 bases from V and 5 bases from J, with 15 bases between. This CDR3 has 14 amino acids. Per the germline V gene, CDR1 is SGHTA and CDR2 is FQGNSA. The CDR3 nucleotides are TGTGCCAGCAGCCCCACGGGGGTTATGGAGACCCAGTACTTC. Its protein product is CASSPTGVMETQYF. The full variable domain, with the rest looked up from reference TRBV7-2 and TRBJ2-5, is GAGVSQSPSNKVTEKGKDVELRCDPISGHTALYWYRQSLGQGLEFLIYFQGNSAPDKSGLPSDRFSAERTGGSVSTLTIQRTQQEDSAVYLCASSPTGVMETQYFGPGTRLLVL.

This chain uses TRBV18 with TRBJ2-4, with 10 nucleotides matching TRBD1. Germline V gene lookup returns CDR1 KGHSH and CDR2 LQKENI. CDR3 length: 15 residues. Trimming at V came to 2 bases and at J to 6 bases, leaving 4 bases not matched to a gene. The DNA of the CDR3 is TGTGCCAGCTCACCAGGACAGGGGGGGGTAAACATTCAGTACTTC. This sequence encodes CASSPGQGGVNIQYF.

The chain's CDR3 is CASSQWDRANEQFF. The CDR3 DNA reads TGCGCCAGCAGCCAATGGGACAGGGCGAATGAGCAGTTCTTC. The chain uses TRBV4-1 and TRBJ2-1, with 9 bases aligning to TRBD1. Germline-derived CDR1 and CDR2 are MGHRA and YSYEKL. This CDR3 comprises 14 residues. With V trimmed by 2 bases and J by 7 bases, 3 bases remained unmatched.

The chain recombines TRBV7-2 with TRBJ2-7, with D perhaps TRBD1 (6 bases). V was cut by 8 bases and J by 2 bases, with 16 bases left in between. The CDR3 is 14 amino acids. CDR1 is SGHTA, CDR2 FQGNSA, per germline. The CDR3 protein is CASRRGPGAYEQYF. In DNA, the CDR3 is TGTGCCAGCCGCAGGGGACCTGGGGCCTACGAGCAGTACTTC.

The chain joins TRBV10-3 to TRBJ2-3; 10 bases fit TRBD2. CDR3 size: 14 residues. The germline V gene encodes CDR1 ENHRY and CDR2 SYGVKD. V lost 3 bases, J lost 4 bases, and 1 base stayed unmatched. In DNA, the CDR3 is TGTGCCATCAGTGAACTAGCGGGGTCAGATACGCAGTATTTT. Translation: CAISELAGSDTQYF.

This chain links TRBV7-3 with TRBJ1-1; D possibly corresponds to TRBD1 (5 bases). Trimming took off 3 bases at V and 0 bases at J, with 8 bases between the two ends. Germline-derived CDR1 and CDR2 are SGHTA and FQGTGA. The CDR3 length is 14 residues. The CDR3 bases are TGTGCCAGCAGCTTTCAGGGAATGAACACTGAAGCTTTCTTT. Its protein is CASSFQGMNTEAFF.

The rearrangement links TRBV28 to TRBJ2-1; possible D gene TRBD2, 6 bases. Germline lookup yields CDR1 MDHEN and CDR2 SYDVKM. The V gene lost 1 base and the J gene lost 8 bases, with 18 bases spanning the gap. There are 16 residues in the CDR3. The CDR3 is CASSLLRDLATHEQFF. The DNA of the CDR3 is TGTGCCAGCAGTTTATTGCGGGATCTCGCTACACATGAGCAGTTCTTC.

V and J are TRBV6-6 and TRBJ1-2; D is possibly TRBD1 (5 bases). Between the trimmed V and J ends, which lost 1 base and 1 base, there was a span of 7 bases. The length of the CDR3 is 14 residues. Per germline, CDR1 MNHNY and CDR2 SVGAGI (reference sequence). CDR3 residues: CASSYLDSNYGYTF. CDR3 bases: TGTGCCAGCAGTTACTTAGACAGTAACTATGGCTACACCTTC.

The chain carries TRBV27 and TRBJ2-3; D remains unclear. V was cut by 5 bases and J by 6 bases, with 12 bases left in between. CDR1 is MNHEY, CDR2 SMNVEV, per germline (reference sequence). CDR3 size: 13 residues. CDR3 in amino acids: CASSGLARDTQYF. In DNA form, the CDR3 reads TGTGCCAGCAGTGGTTTAGCTCGTGATACGCAGTATTTT.

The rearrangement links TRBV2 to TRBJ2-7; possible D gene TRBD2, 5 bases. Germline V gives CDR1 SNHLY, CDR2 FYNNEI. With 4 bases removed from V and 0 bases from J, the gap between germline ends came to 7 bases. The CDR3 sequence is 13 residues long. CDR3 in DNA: TGTGCCAGCAGTGTTCGGGACTCCTACGAGCAGTACTTC. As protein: CASSVRDSYEQYF.

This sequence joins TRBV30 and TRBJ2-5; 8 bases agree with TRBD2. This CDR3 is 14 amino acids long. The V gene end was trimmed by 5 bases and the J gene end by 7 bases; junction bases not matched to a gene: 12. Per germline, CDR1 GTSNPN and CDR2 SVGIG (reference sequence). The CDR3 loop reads CAWAPTSAIGTQYF. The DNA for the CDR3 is TGTGCCTGGGCCCCGACTAGCGCTATCGGGACCCAGTACTTC.

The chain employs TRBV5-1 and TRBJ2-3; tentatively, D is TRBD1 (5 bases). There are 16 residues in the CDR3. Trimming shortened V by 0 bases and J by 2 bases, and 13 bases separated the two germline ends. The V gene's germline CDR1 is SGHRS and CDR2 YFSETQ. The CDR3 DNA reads TGCGCCAGCAGCTTGGGGGTGGGGCAGTCCACAGATACGCAGTATTTT. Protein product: CASSLGVGQSTDTQYF. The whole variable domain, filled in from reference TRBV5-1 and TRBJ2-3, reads KAGVTQTPRYLIKTRGQQVTLSCSPISGHRSVSWYQQTPGQGLQFLFEYFSETQRNKGNFPGRFSGRQFSNSRSEMNVSTLELGDSALYLCASSLGVGQSTDTQYFGPGTRLTVL.

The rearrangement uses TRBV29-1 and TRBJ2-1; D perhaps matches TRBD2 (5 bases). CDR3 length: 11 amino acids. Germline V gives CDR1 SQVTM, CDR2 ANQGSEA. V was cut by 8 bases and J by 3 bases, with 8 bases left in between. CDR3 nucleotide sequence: TGCAGCTCCACTAGCTACAATGAGCAGTTCTTC. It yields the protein CSSTSYNEQFF.

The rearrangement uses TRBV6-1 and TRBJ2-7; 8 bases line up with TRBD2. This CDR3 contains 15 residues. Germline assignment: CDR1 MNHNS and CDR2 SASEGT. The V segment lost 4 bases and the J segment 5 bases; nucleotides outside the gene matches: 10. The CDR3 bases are TGTGCCAGCAGTGTGAGGACTAGCAGTTCGAACGAGCAGTACTTC. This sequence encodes CASSVRTSSSNEQYF.

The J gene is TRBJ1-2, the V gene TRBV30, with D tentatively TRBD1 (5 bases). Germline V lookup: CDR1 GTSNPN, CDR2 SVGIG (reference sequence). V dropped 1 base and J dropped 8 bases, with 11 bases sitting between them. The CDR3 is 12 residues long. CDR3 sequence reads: CAWSDTGWGYTF. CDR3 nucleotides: TGTGCCTGGAGTGACACAGGTTGGGGCTACACCTTC. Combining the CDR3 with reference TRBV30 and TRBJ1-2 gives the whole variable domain SQTIHQWPATLVQPVGSPLSLECTVEGTSNPNLYWYRQAAGRGLQLLFYSVGIGQISSEVPQNLSASRPQDRQFILSSKKLLLSDSGFYLCAWSDTGWGYTFGSGTRLTVV.

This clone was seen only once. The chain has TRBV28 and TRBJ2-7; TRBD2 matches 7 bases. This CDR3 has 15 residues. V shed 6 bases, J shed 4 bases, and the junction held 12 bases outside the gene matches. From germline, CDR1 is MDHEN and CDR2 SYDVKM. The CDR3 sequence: CASRHRQAGWYEQYF. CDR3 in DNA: TGTGCCAGCAGACACCGACAAGCGGGGTGGTACGAGCAGTACTTC. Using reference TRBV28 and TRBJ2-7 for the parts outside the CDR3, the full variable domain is DVKVTQSSRYLVKRTGEKVFLECVQDMDHENMFWYRQDPGLGLRLIYFSYDVKMKEKGDIPEGYSVSREKKERFSLILESASTNQTSMYLCASRHRQAGWYEQYFGPGTRLTVT.

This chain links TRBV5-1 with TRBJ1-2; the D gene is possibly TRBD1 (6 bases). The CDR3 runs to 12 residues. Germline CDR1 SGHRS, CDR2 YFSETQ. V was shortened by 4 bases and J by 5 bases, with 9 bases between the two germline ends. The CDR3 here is CASSGTGYGYTF. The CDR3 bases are TGCGCCAGCAGCGGAACAGGGTATGGCTACACCTTC.

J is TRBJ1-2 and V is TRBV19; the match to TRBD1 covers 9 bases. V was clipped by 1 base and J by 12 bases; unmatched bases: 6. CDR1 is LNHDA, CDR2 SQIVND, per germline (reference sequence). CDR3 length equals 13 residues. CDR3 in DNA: TGTGCCAGTAGTATAGTTAGGGACAGGGATGACACCTTC. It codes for CASSIVRDRDDTF.